The clone carrying this T cell receptor beta chain was counted at least ten times. What it binds is unknown. These data come from a study of regulatory T cells in long-lasting Graves disease. Study-level background: The antithyroid drugs taken by newly diagnosed Graves' patients had been used for under 3 months. Broader study findings: Sharing of public clonotypes was greater in persistent patients (roughly 2,600) than in new patients (around 1,000). Limited samples may have lowered accuracy.

V was cut by 8 bases and J by 0 bases, with 11 bases left in between. This CDR3 region has 14 residues. Germline loops: CDR1 MNHEY, CDR2 SVGEGT. To make TCR beta libraries, researchers used iRepertoire HTBI primers and Arm-PCR of CDR3 regions. TCRdb analysed the multiplex PCR reads with MiXCR anew, one entry per CDR3 protein. The table has hundreds of thousands of distinct CDR3 sequences, 13% seen once. Time point meaning: newly diagnosed GD, antithyroid drugs for less than 3 months. RNA isolated from PBMCs was used to make the TCR library. In addition, the sample was reused for a study of T cells in Graves' hyperthyroidism and ophthalmopathy. As that report states: HTBI primers were the set used in a first-round RT-PCR of the TCR CDR3.

The clonotype comes from a man aged 25-45 years with Graves disease. This chain links TRBV6-2 or TRBV6-3 with TRBJ2-1, with D possibly being TRBD2 (5 bases). The sequences come from peripheral blood mononuclear cells (PBMCs), collected at new diagnosis, from a patient treated with antithyroid drugs. This CDR3 reads CASRGMGSYNEQFF. The CDR3 nucleotides are TGTGCCAGCCGGGGTATGGGCTCCTACAATGAGCAGTTCTTC.